The subject of this entry is one TCR beta chain. TCRdb's table, derived via immunoSEQ multiplex PCR, lists solely in-frame clones and lacks some. This table has approximately 62,000 clones, around 93% appearing once. The sample is drawn from a study of T cell changes during pregnancy in multiple sclerosis. The CDR3 sequence is 16 residues long. Germline-derived CDR1 and CDR2 are SGHKS and YYEKEE (reference sequence). With 0 bases clipped from V and 8 bases from J, the junction kept 9 bases outside the gene matches. V and J are TRBV5-5 and TRBJ2-1; 9 nucleotides align to TRBD1. The TCR originated in a female donor with multiple sclerosis, enrolled in a pregnancy study. The source was CD8+ T cells from peripheral blood mononuclear cells, collected in the second trimester of pregnancy. CDR3 bases: TGTGCCAGCAGCTTGGCCTCAGGACAGGGGATGGATGAGCAGTTCTTC. Its protein product is CASSLASGQGMDEQFF.